These 25 T cell receptor beta chains originate from one sample sequenced in a study of T cell responses to AZD1222 COVID-19 vaccine. The data were produced by immunoSEQ multiplex PCR, yet TCRdb's version contains in-frame clones alone and is incomplete. The data contain tens of thousands of clones, roughly 88% of them seen just once; the ten biggest clones take up about 6%. Sequencing used peripheral blood, obtained on day 0 of AZD1222 vaccination. All receptors derive from an adult in good health.

The chain employs TRBV7-2 and TRBJ1-5; 7 bases match TRBD1. After removal of 3 bases from V and 1 base from J, the junction contained 3 bases not matched to a gene. The CDR3 runs 15 residues. Germline CDR1 is SGHTA and CDR2 is FQGNSA. CDR3 in DNA: TGTGCCAGCAGCTTCTCAGGGGGAAGCAATCAGCCCCAGCATTTT. This encodes CASSFSGGSNQPQHF.

The chain employs TRBV14 and TRBJ2-7; D is unresolved. The CDR3 covers 14 residues. CDR1 is SGHDN and CDR2 is FVKESK in the germline V gene. Trimming took 3 bases from V and 0 from J, leaving 9 bases between them. The CDR3: CASSHPRSSYEQYF. The CDR3 bases are TGTGCCAGCAGCCATCCCAGGAGCTCCTACGAGCAGTACTTC.

The V call is TRBV20-1, the J call TRBJ1-1, with D unresolved. Per the germline V gene, CDR1 is DFQATT and CDR2 is SNEGSKA (reference sequence). Trimming removed 3 bases at V and 1 base at J, with 9 bases between. CDR3 length: 13 residues. The CDR3 coding sequence is TGCAGTGCTAGTATCCAGCCGAACACTGAAGCTTTCTTT. Translating it yields CSASIQPNTEAFF.

The chain employs TRBV7-8 and TRBJ1-2; D call uncertain. CDR3 length equals 14 residues. The germline V gene encodes CDR1 SGHVS and CDR2 FQNEAQ. Trimming cost V 6 bases and J 8 bases, with 19 bases left between them. CDR3 DNA sequence: TGTGCCAGCAGTCCAAATCTCCGACTGGGGGGCTACACCTTC. It is translated as CASSPNLRLGGYTF.

The chain links TRBV19 to TRBJ1-2, with TRBD1 as a possible D gene (6 bases). Germline CDR1 reads LNHDA; CDR2 reads SQIVND (reference sequence). The CDR3 covers 14 residues. V lost 3 bases and J 0 bases, leaving 8 bases between the germline ends. DNA for the CDR3: TGTGCCAGTAGTATCAGGACAGCTAACTATGGCTACACCTTC. This translates into CASSIRTANYGYTF.

This clone was recorded many times. The chain joins TRBV9 to TRBJ2-1, with 9 bases that match TRBD2. CDR1 SGDLS and CDR2 YYNGEE come from the germline V gene. The CDR3 runs 18 residues. V shed 0 bases and J 6 bases; nucleotides not matched to a gene: 13. The CDR3 DNA reads as TGTGCCAGCAGCGTAGCTCCAATAGCGGGAGTAGCAGGCAATGAGCAGTTCTTC. It codes for CASSVAPIAGVAGNEQFF.

This sequence joins TRBV11-2 and TRBJ2-2; 7 bases are a match to TRBD1. The CDR3 has 16 amino acids. V trimming: 5 bases; J trimming: 6 bases; junction bases outside the gene matches: 12. The germline CDR1 and CDR2 sequences are SGHAT and FQNNGV. In DNA, the CDR3 is TGTGCCAGCAGCCGACAGGGTTGGGGGTCGGCCGGGGAGCTGTTTTTT. The encoded protein is CASSRQGWGSAGELFF.

The chain recombines TRBV29-1 with TRBJ2-1, with 13 positions matching TRBD2. CDR1 is SQVTM, CDR2 ANQGSEA, per germline. Trimming took 7 bases from V and 0 from J; bases not matched to a gene: 9. This CDR3 has 17 amino acids. Written as DNA, the CDR3 is TGCAGCGCCGTACCGGGACTAGCGGGGAGCTCCTACAATGAGCAGTTCTTC. Amino acids: CSAVPGLAGSSYNEQFF.

This clone was picked up one time. The genes are TRBV4-1 and TRBJ2-1; D is unresolved. The CDR3 is 14 residues long. CDR1 and CDR2 (germline): MGHRA, YSYEKL. The V end was cut by 1 base, the J end by 2 bases, with 6 bases between. The CDR3 loop is CASSQAQTYNEQFF. The CDR3 nucleotides read TGCGCCAGCAGCCAAGCTCAAACCTACAATGAGCAGTTCTTC.

The rearrangement uses TRBV27 and TRBJ2-1, with no clear D. Per the germline V gene, CDR1 is MNHEY and CDR2 is SMNVEV (reference sequence). Between the trimmed V and J ends, which lost 3 bases and 9 bases, there was a span of 12 bases. This CDR3 region has 13 residues. CDR3 nucleotides: TGTGCCAGCAGTTTCACATGGACCGGTGAGCAGTTCTTC. It specifies CASSFTWTGEQFF.

V gene TRBV7-2 combines with J gene TRBJ2-7; 10 bases align to TRBD1. There are 14 residues in the CDR3. Germline V gene data show CDR1 as SGHTA and CDR2 as FQGNSA. V was clipped by 4 bases and J by 5 bases; unmatched bases: 5. The CDR3 spells CASSSDRGLNEQYF. In nucleotides, the CDR3 is TGTGCCAGCAGCTCCGACAGGGGGCTCAACGAGCAGTACTTC.

The chain couples TRBV29-1 to TRBJ2-5; D might be TRBD1 or TRBD2, each matching 5 bases. Trimming removed 4 bases at V and 0 bases at J, with 15 bases between. This CDR3 is 15 amino acids long. The germline CDR1 and CDR2 sequences are SQVTM and ANQGSEA. CDR3 protein: CSVGPIVGDQETQYF. DNA of the CDR3: TGCAGCGTTGGTCCTATAGTGGGGGACCAAGAGACCCAGTACTTC.

The rearrangement uses TRBV6-5 and TRBJ2-3; unclear D gene. The CDR3 sequence is 15 residues long. V was clipped by 2 bases and J by 0 bases, with 9 bases between them. Per germline, CDR1 MNHEY and CDR2 SVGAGI. The CDR3 here is CASSYVGGSTDTQYF. The CDR3, as DNA: TGTGCCAGCAGTTACGTTGGCGGTAGCACAGATACGCAGTATTTT.

This chain connects TRBV5-6 to TRBJ2-1; 7 nucleotides line up with TRBD2. V gave up 2 bases and J gave up 4 bases; unmatched junction bases: 6. Germline V CDR1 and CDR2: SGHDT, YYEEEE. CDR3 length: 15 residues. The CDR3 DNA is TGTGCCAGCAGCTTCCGGGACTATGGGTACAATGAGCAGTTCTTC. It yields the protein CASSFRDYGYNEQFF. Using reference TRBV5-6 and TRBJ2-1 for the parts outside the CDR3, the full variable domain is DAGVTQSPTHLIKTRGQQVTLRCSPKSGHDTVSWYQQALGQGPQFIFQYYEEEERQRGNFPDRFSGHQFPNYSSELNVNALLLGDSALYLCASSFRDYGYNEQFFGPGTRLTVL.

This chain connects TRBV5-1 to TRBJ1-1; D is possibly TRBD1 (5 bases). Trimming pared 4 bases from V and 1 base from J, leaving 17 bases between. The CDR3 runs to 16 residues. The germline gives CDR1 SGHRS, CDR2 YFSETQ. This CDR3 reads CASSLRQRKPNTEAFF. In DNA form, the CDR3 reads TGCGCCAGCAGCCTCAGACAGAGGAAACCGAACACTGAAGCTTTCTTT.

This clone was counted a single time. The chain employs TRBV24-1 and TRBJ2-3, with TRBD2 matching 8 bases. The germline V gene encodes CDR1 KGHDR and CDR2 SFDVKD. This CDR3 has 16 residues. The trim removed 3 bases at V and 7 bases at J, leaving 11 bases unmatched. CDR3 nucleotides: TGTGCCACCAGTGATAGGAGGGGCGGGAGGATGAATACGCAGTATTTT. This sequence encodes CATSDRRGGRMNTQYF.

The V gene is TRBV7-8, the J gene TRBJ1-5; D remains ambiguous. Between the trimmed V and J ends, which lost 5 bases and 6 bases, there was a span of 17 bases. CDR3 length: 15 residues. In germline, CDR1 is SGHVS, CDR2 FQNEAQ. CDR3 region: CASSPGPGRSQPQHF. CDR3 sequence (DNA): TGTGCCAGCAGCCCAGGCCCGGGAAGGAGTCAGCCCCAGCATTTT.

V gene TRBV2 combines with J gene TRBJ1-6; no clear D gene. The germline V gene has CDR1 SNHLY and CDR2 FYNNEI. The CDR3 contains 13 residues. The V end was cut by 5 bases, the J end by 7 bases, with 9 bases between. CDR3 sequence: CASSLGLNSPLHF. The DNA for the CDR3 is TGTGCCAGCAGTCTGGGGTTGAATTCACCCCTCCACTTT.

The CDR3: CASSLSGSLNTEAFF. DNA for the CDR3: TGTGCCAGCAGTTTATCGGGCAGCCTGAACACTGAAGCTTTCTTT. The chain couples TRBV28 to TRBJ1-1; unclear D gene. Germline lookup yields CDR1 MDHEN and CDR2 SYDVKM. V was trimmed by 1 base and J by 0 bases, leaving 9 bases between them. The CDR3 covers 15 residues.

The genes are TRBV29-1 and TRBJ2-5; TRBD2 is a possible D gene (5 bases). V lost 6 bases, J lost 3 bases, and 14 bases lay in between. The length of the CDR3 is 13 residues. CDR1 and CDR2 (germline): SQVTM, ANQGSEA. The CDR3 nucleotides are TGCAGCGTGGATCCGGGATCGAAAGAGACCCAGTACTTC. This codes for CSVDPGSKETQYF.

This clone was seen only a few times. The same CDR3 also results from other DNA sequences found in this sample. The V call is TRBV7-9, the J call TRBJ1-1; no definite D call. The V end was cut by 0 bases, the J end by 5 bases, with 4 bases between. Germline V gives CDR1 SEHNR, CDR2 FQNEAQ (reference sequence). The CDR3 runs 12 residues. CDR3 bases: TGTGCCAGCAGCTTAGCGAGTACTGAAGCTTTCTTT. This encodes CASSLASTEAFF.

The V gene is TRBV6-5, the J gene TRBJ2-7, with D possibly being TRBD1 (5 bases). The V and J ends lost 9 bases and 1 base respectively, with 16 bases between them. Germline CDR1 is MNHEY and CDR2 is SVGAGI. This CDR3 has 14 amino acids. This CDR3 reads CASRSRVLSYEQYF. The DNA for the CDR3 is TGTGCCAGTAGGAGCAGGGTATTGTCCTACGAGCAGTACTTC.

In its sample, this clone was seen once. The genes are TRBV18 and TRBJ1-3; D might be TRBD1 (5 bases). V was clipped by 3 bases and J by 0 bases, with 15 bases between them. From germline, CDR1 is KGHSH and CDR2 LQKENI. This CDR3 contains 17 residues. The CDR3 DNA is TGTGCCAGCTCACCCCAGGGAAGGGATCACTCTGGAAACACCATATATTTT. It yields the protein CASSPQGRDHSGNTIYF.

The chain recombines TRBV2 with TRBJ2-7; no definite D call. Trimming pared 0 bases from V and 2 bases from J, leaving 17 bases between. CDR1 is SNHLY, CDR2 FYNNEI, per germline. CDR3 length: 17 residues. CDR3 DNA: TGTGCCAGCAGTGAAGCGGCAGGAAAAAGGGTTGCCTACGAGCAGTACTTC. Amino acid sequence: CASSEAAGKRVAYEQYF.

The chain carries TRBV6-5 and TRBJ2-7; D possibly matches TRBD1 or TRBD2 (5 bases each). The CDR3 runs 13 residues. V gave up 6 bases and J gave up 2 bases, with 11 bases separating them. CDR1 and CDR2 from the germline V gene are MNHEY and SVGAGI. CDR3 nucleotide sequence: TGTGCCAGCAGCGGGGACGGACCCTACGAGCAGTACTTC. Protein product: CASSGDGPYEQYF.